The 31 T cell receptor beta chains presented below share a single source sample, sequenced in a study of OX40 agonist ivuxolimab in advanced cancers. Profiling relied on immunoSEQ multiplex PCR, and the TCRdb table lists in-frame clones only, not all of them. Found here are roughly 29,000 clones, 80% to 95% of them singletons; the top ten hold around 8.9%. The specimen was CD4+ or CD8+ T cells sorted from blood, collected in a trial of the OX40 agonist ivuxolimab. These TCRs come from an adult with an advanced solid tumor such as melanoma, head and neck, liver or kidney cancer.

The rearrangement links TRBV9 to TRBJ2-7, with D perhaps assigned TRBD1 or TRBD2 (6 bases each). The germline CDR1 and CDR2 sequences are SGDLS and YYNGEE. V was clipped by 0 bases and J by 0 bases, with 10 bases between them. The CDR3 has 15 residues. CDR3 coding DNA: TGTGCCAGCAGCGTAGAAGGGGGAGGCTCCTACGAGCAGTACTTC. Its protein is CASSVEGGGSYEQYF.

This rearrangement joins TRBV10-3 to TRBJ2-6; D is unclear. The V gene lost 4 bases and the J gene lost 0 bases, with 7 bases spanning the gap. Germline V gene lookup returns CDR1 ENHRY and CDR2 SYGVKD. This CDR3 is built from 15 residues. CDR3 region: CAISVGNSGANVLTF. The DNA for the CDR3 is TGTGCCATCAGTGTGGGGAACTCTGGGGCCAACGTCCTGACTTTC.

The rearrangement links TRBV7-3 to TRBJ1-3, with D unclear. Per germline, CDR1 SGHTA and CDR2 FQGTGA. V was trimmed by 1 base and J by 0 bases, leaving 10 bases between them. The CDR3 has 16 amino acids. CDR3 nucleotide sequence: TGTGCCAGCAGCTTAAATCCGGGAGACTCTGGAAACACCATATATTTT. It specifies CASSLNPGDSGNTIYF.

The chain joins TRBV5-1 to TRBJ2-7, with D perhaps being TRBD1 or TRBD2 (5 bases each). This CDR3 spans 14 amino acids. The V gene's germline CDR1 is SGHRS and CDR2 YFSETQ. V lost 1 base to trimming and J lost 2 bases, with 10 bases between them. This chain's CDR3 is CASSLRGTTYEQYF. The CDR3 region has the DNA TGCGCCAGCAGCTTGCGGGGCACTACCTACGAGCAGTACTTC.

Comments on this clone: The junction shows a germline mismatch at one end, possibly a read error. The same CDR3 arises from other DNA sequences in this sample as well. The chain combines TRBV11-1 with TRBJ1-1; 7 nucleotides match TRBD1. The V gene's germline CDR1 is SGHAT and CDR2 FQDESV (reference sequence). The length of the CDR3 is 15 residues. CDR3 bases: TGCGCCAGCAGCCAGGGGGGACCGGCGAACACTGAAGCTTTCTTT. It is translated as CASSQGGPANTEAFF.

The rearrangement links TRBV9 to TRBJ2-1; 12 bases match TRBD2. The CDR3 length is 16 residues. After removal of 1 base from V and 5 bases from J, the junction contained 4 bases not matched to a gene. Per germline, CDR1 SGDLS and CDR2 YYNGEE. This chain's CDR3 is CASSVLAGGYHNEQFF. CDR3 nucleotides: TGTGCCAGCAGCGTACTAGCGGGAGGGTACCACAATGAGCAGTTCTTC.

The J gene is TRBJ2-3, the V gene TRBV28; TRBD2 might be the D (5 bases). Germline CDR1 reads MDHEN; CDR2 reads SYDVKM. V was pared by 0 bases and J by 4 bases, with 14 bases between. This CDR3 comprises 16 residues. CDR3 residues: CASSLWDSGTADTQYF. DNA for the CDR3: TGTGCCAGCAGTTTATGGGACTCAGGTACGGCAGATACGCAGTATTTT.

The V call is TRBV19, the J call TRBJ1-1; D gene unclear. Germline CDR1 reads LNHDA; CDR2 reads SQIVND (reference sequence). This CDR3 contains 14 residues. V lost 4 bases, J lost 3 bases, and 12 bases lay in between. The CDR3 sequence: CASSTAMGHTEAFF. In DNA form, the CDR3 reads TGTGCCAGTAGTACCGCGATGGGTCACACTGAAGCTTTCTTT.

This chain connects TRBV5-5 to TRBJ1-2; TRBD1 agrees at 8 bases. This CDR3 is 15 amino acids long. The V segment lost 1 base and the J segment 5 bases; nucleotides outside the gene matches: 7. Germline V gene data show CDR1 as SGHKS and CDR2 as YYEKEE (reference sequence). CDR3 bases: TGTGCCAGCAGCTTGCAGGACAGGGTGGGGTATGGCTACACCTTC. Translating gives CASSLQDRVGYGYTF.

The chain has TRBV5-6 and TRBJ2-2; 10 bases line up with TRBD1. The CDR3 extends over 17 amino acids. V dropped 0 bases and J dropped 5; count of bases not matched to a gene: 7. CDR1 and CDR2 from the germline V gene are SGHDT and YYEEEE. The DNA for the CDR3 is TGTGCCAGCAGCTTGGATGGGACAGGGGCCCCTACCGGGGAGCTGTTTTTT. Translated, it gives CASSLDGTGAPTGELFF.

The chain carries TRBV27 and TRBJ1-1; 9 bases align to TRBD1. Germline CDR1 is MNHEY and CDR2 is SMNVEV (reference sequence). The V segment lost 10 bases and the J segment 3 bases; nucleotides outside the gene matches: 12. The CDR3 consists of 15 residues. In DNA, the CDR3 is TGTGCCACCCTTCATTGGACAGGGGTTGACACTGAAGCTTTCTTT. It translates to CATLHWTGVDTEAFF.

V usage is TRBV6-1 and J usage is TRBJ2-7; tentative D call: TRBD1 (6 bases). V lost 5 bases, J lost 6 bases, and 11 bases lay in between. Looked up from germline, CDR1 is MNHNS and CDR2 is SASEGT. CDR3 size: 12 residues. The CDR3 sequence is CASSYARGEQYF. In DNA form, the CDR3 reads TGTGCCAGCAGTTATGCCAGGGGCGAGCAGTACTTC.

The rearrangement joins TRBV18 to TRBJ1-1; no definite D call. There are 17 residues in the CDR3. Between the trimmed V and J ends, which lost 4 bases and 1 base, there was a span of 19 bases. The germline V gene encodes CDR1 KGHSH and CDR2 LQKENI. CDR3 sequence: CASSLGRFLKTNTEAFF. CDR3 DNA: TGTGCCAGCTCACTAGGACGATTTTTGAAGACGAACACTGAAGCTTTCTTT.

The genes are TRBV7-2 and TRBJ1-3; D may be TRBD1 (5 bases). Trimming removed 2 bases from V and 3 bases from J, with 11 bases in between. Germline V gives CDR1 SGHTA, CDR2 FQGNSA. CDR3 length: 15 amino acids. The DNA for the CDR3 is TGTGCCAGCAGCTTAAATAGGGGCAGTGGAAACACCATATATTTT. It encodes CASSLNRGSGNTIYF.

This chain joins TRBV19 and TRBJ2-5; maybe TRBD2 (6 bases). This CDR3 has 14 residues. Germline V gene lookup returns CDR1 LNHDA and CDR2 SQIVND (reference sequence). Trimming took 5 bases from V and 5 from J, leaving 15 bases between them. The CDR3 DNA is TGTGCCAGTAGTTCAAGCGGGTCACCCGAGACCCAGTACTTC. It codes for CASSSSGSPETQYF. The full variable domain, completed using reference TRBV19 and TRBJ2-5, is DGGITQSPKYLFRKEGQNVTLSCEQNLNHDAMYWYRQDPGQGLRLIYYSQIVNDFQKGDIAEGYSVSREKKESFPLTVTSAQKNPTAFYLCASSSSGSPETQYFGPGTRLLVL.

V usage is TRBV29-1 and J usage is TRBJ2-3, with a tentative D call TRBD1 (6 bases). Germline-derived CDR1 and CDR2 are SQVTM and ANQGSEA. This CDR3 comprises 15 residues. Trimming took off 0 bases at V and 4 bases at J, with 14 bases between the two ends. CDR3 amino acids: CSVEERGTGSDTQYF. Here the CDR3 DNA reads TGCAGCGTTGAAGAGAGGGGTACAGGGTCAGATACGCAGTATTTT.

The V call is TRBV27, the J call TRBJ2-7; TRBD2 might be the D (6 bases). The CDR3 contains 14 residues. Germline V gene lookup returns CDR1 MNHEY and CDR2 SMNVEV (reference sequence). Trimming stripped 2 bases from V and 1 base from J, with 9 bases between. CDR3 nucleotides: TGTGCCAGCAGTTTAGTTGGGAGGTCCTACGAGCAGTACTTC. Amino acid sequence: CASSLVGRSYEQYF.

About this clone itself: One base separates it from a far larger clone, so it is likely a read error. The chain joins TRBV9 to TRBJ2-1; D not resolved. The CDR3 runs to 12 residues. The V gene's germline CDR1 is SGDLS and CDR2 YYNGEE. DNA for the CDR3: TGTGCCGGCAGCGTAGATTTAAATGAGCAGTTCTTC. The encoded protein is CAGSVDLNEQFF.

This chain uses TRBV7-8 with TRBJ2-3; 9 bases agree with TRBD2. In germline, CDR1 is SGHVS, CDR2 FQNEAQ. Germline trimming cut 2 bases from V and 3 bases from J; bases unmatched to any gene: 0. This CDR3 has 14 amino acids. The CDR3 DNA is TGTGCCAGCAGCTTAAGCGGGGGGACAGATACGCAGTATTTT. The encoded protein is CASSLSGGTDTQYF.

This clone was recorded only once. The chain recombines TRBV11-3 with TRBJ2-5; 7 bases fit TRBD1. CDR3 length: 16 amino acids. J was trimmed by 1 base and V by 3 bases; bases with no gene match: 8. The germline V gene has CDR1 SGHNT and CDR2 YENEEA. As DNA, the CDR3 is TGTGCCAGCAGCTTTGGGGACAGAGATCCCCAAGAGACCCAGTACTTC. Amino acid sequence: CASSFGDRDPQETQYF.

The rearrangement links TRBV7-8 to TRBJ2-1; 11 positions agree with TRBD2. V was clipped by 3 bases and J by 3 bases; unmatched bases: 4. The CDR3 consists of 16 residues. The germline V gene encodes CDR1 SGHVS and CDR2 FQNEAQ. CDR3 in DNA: TGTGCCAGCAGCTTCCTAGCGGGAGGTGGCTACAATGAGCAGTTCTTC. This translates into CASSFLAGGGYNEQFF.

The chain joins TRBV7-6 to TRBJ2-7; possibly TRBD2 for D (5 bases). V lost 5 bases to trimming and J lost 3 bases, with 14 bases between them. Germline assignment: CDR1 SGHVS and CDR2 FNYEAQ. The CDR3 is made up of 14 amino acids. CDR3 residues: CASSPTPGSYEQYF. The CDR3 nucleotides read TGTGCCAGCAGCCCCACCCCGGGAAGCTACGAGCAGTACTTC.

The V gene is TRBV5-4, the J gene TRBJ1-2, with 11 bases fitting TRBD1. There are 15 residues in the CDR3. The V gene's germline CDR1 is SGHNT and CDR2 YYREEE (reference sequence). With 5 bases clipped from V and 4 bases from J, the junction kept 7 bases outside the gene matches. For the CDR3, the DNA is TGTGCCAGCAGTGGGGGGACAGGGGGGATCTATGGCTACACCTTC. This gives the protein CASSGGTGGIYGYTF. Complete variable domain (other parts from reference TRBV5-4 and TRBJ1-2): ETGVTQSPTHLIKTRGQQVTLRCSSQSGHNTVSWYQQALGQGPQFIFQYYREEENGRGNFPPRFSGLQFPNYSSELNVNALELDDSALYLCASSGGTGGIYGYTFGSGTRLTVV.

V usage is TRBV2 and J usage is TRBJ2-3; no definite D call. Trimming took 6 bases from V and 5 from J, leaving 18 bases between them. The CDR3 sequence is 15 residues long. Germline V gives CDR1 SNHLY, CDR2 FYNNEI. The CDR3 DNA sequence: TGTGCCAGCAGCCGAAAGAGGCAGATAAAAGATACGCAGTATTTT. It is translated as CASSRKRQIKDTQYF.

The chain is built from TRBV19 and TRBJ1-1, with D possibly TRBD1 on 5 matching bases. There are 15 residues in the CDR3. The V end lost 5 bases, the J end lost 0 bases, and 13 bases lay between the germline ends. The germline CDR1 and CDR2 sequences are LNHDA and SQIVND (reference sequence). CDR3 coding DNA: TGTGCCAGTAGTGGGGGACGGCTAATGAACACTGAAGCTTTCTTT. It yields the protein CASSGGRLMNTEAFF. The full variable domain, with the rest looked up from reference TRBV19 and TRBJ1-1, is DGGITQSPKYLFRKEGQNVTLSCEQNLNHDAMYWYRQDPGQGLRLIYYSQIVNDFQKGDIAEGYSVSREKKESFPLTVTSAQKNPTAFYLCASSGGRLMNTEAFFGQGTRLTVV.

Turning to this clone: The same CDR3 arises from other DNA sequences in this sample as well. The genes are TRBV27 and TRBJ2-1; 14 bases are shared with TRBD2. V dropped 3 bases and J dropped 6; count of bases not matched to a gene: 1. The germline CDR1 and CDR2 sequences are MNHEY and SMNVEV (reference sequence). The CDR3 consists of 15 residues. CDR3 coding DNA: TGTGCCAGCAGTTTGGGGACTAGCGGGAGCAATGAGCAGTTCTTC. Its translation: CASSLGTSGSNEQFF.

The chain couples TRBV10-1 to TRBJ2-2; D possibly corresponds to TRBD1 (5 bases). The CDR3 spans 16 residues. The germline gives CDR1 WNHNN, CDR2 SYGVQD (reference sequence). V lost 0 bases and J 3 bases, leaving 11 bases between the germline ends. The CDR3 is CASSESAGWYTGELFF. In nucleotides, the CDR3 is TGCGCCAGCAGTGAGTCGGCAGGGTGGTACACCGGGGAGCTGTTTTTT.

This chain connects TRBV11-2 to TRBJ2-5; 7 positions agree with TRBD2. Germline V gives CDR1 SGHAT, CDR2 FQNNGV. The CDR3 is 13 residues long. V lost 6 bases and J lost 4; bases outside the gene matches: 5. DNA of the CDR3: TGTGCCAGCAGGGGAGGGGTTGGAGAGACCCAGTACTTC. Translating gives CASRGGVGETQYF.

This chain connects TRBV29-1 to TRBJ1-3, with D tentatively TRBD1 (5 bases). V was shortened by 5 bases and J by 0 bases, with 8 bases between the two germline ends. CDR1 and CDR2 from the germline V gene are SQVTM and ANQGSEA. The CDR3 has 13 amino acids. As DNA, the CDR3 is TGCAGCGTTCGGGGGGGCTCTGGAAACACCATATATTTT. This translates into CSVRGGSGNTIYF.

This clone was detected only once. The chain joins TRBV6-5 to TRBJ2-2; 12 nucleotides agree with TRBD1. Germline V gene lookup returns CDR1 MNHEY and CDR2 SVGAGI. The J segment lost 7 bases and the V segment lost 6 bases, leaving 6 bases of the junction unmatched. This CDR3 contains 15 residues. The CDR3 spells CASSLGQGAGGELFF. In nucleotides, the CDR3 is TGTGCCAGCAGCCTGGGACAGGGGGCGGGCGGGGAGCTGTTTTTT.

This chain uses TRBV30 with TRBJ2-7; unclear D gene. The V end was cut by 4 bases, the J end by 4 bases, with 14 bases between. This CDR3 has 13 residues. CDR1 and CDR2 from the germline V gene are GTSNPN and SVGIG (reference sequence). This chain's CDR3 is CAWMGVNGYEQYF. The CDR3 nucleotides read TGTGCCTGGATGGGCGTCAACGGGTACGAGCAGTACTTC.